These T cell receptor beta chains were read from a single sample in a study of early T cells in non-severe SARS-CoV-2 infection. One entry per CDR3 protein, called by TCRdb with MiXCR from the 5' RACE reads. Altogether 30,000 to 40,000 distinct CDR3 sequences are present, over 6% being singletons, with the ten largest covering around 13%. The sample in question was whole blood, obtained at baseline. These receptors were obtained from an adult who was a healthcare worker with PCR-confirmed SARS-CoV-2 infection or an uninfected control (not recorded which). CDR3s include the opening cysteine and the closing phenylalanine or tryptophan. D genes are given only for firm matches. Size values are once, few and many counts, or a class for expanded clones, and some rows have none.

j_gene,d_gene,v_gene,abundance,CDR3nt,CDR3aa
TRBJ2-2,.,TRBV5-6,few,TGTGCCAGCAGCCGGACAGAAGAGACGAACACCGGGGAGCTGTTTTTT,CASSRTEETNTGELFF
TRBJ1-1,TRBD1,TRBV20-1,.,TGCAGTGCCTACTCGGGACAGACGATGAACACTGAAGCTTTCTTT,CSAYSGQTMNTEAFF
TRBJ1-1,.,TRBV6-5,few,TGTGCCAGCGTTGGCCTAAACACTGAAGCTTTCTTT,CASVGLNTEAFF
TRBJ1-1,TRBD1,TRBV7-8,many,TGTGCCAGCAGCTTGAGGGACAGGGGGCTGTTTACTGAAGCTTTCTTT,CASSLRDRGLFTEAFF
TRBJ2-7,.,TRBV16,many,TGTGCCAGCAGCCGAAACTCCTACGAGCAGTACTTC,CASSRNSYEQYF
TRBJ2-1,.,TRBV10-3,medium-sized,TGTGCCATCAGTGACTCTAACACCTACAATGAGCAGTTCTTC,CAISDSNTYNEQFF
TRBJ2-7,.,TRBV4-3,many,TGCGCCAGCAGCCTAAGAGTAGGCACATGGGTTTGTGAAAACGAGCAGTACTTC,CASSLRVGTWVCENEQYF
TRBJ2-2,TRBD2,TRBV20-1,few,TGCAGTGCTAGAGATCTTAATAGCGGGAGTTTGGTGACCGGGGAGCTGTTTTTT,CSARDLNSGSLVTGELFF
TRBJ2-5,.,TRBV10-2,few,TGCGCCAGCAGTGAGTCGGCAAGGGGGACCCAGTACTTC,CASSESARGTQYF
TRBJ1-1,TRBD1,TRBV18,.,TGTGCCAGCTCACACGGACAGGGGTTAATCTACACTGAAGCTTTCTTT,CASSHGQGLIYTEAFF
TRBJ2-6,.,TRBV12-3/TRBV12-4,.,TGTGCCAGCAGGAGGGGGGCCGGGGCCAACGTCCTGACTTTC,CASRRGAGANVLTF
TRBJ2-7,.,TRBV20-1,few,TGCAGTGCTAGAGATTACCCAAAGGATTACGAGCAGTACTTC,CSARDYPKDYEQYF
TRBJ2-5,TRBD2,TRBV7-8,many,TGTGCCAGCAGCTTCAGCGGGAGTTTGGAGACCCAGTACTTC,CASSFSGSLETQYF
TRBJ2-3,.,TRBV5-6,.,TGTGCCAGCAGCTTTCGTCTAGCGAGCACAGATACGCAGTATTTT,CASSFRLASTDTQYF
TRBJ2-1,.,TRBV6-5,.,TGTGCCAGCAGTTACTGGGGGGAGCAGTTCTTC,CASSYWGEQFF
TRBJ2-5,.,TRBV20-1,.,TGCAGTGCTGAAACGGGGCAGAAAAGGCGAGAGACCCAGTACTTC,CSAETGQKRRETQYF
TRBJ2-3,.,TRBV7-2,few,TGTGCCAGCAGCGTCGACCTGGGGGATACGCAGTATTTT,CASSVDLGDTQYF
TRBJ2-1,.,TRBV20-1,many,TGCAGTGCTCCCGCCGGGCCTATCGATTACAATGAGCAGTTCTTC,CSAPAGPIDYNEQFF
TRBJ1-1,.,TRBV6-6,many,TGTGCCAGCAGAGAGGGACGGACGATACTGAACACTGAAGCTTTCTTT,CASREGRTILNTEAFF
TRBJ2-3,.,TRBV15,.,TGTGCCACCAGCTTTAGAAGGGTTCGTAGCACAGATACGCAGTATTTT,CATSFRRVRSTDTQYF
TRBJ1-2,TRBD1,TRBV20-1,many,TGCAGTGCTGTGCAGGGGGATCGTGGCTACACCTTC,CSAVQGDRGYTF
TRBJ2-6,.,TRBV28,.,TGTGCCAGCAATATAAAGAGCTCTGGGGCCAACGTCCTGACTTTC,CASNIKSSGANVLTF
TRBJ2-1,TRBD2,TRBV7-9,many,TGTGCCAGCAGCCCCCGAGCGGGAGTACGATACAATGAGCAGTTCTTC,CASSPRAGVRYNEQFF
TRBJ2-7,TRBD1,TRBV7-2,few,TGTGCCAGCAGCCCTAGCAGGGGGCCCTACGAGCAGTACTTC,CASSPSRGPYEQYF
TRBJ2-1,.,TRBV3-1,medium-sized,TGTGCCAGCAGCCAAGTTGTCGGGAGCGCCTTTGCCAATGAGCAGTTCTTC,CASSQVVGSAFANEQFF
TRBJ2-5,.,TRBV7-2,many,TGTGCCAGCAGCTTAACCCAAGAGACCCAGTACTTC,CASSLTQETQYF
TRBJ2-7,.,TRBV29-1,many,TGCAGCGTTGACGGAGGGGCCGGCGAGCAGTACTTC,CSVDGGAGEQYF
TRBJ2-5,TRBD2,TRBV28,.,TGTGCCAGCAGTTTAGGAGGGACTAGTAAAGAGACCCAGTACTTC,CASSLGGTSKETQYF